Listed below are T cell receptor beta chains from one sample, sequenced in a study of OX40 agonist ivuxolimab in advanced cancers. Measured with immunoSEQ multiplex PCR; TCRdb has only the in-frame clones, and not every one. The sample has 25,000 to 35,000 clones, approximately 84% seen once. The source was CD4+ or CD8+ T cells sorted from blood, collected in a trial of the OX40 agonist ivuxolimab. Receptors were obtained from an adult with an advanced solid tumor such as melanoma, head and neck, liver or kidney cancer. Each CDR3 is given with its conserved first and last residue. The order of the fields is clone size, D gene, J gene, V gene, CDR3 protein, CDR3 DNA. The D gene is left open where the match is weak. Size is omitted from some rows. Given values are once, few, many or a class for expanded clones.

>NA|TRBD1|TRBJ2-7|TRBV4-1
CASSQETGGAYEQYF
TGCGCCAGCAGCCAAGAGACAGGGGGCGCGTACGAGCAGTACTTC
>few|NA|TRBJ1-1|TRBV9
CASSVVGETEAFF
TGTGCCAGCAGCGTAGTTGGAGAAACTGAAGCTTTCTTT
>NA|TRBD2|TRBJ2-3|TRBV7-3
CASSPAGGNTDTQYF
TGTGCCAGCAGCCCGGCGGGAGGAAACACAGATACGCAGTATTTT
>NA|TRBD2|TRBJ2-7|TRBV4-2
CASSPSDGGGSEQYF
TGTGCCAGCAGCCCCTCTGACGGGGGGGGCTCCGAGCAGTACTTC
>few|NA|TRBJ2-1|TRBV5-1
CASSLEGVGLSYNEQFF
TGCGCCAGCAGCTTGGAGGGCGTCGGACTCTCCTACAATGAGCAGTTCTTC
>NA|TRBD2|TRBJ2-7|TRBV5-1
CASSLRAGDYEQYF
TGCGCCAGCAGCTTAAGGGCGGGAGACTACGAGCAGTACTTC
>few|NA|TRBJ2-7|TRBV7-8
CASSLGRAYEQYF
TGTGCCAGCAGCCTGGGCAGGGCCTACGAGCAGTACTTC
>NA|TRBD1|TRBJ2-7|TRBV6-5
CASSPGTVGSYEQYF
TGTGCCAGCAGCCCCGGGACAGTAGGCTCCTACGAGCAGTACTTC
>NA|TRBD1|TRBJ2-7|TRBV2
CASRGPGQGGAYEQYF
TGTGCCAGCAGGGGTCCGGGACAGGGCGGGGCCTACGAGCAGTACTTC
>NA|NA|TRBJ1-5|TRBV6-6
CASSAPDQPQHF
TGTGCCAGCAGTGCACCCGATCAGCCCCAGCATTTT
>few|TRBD1|TRBJ2-3|TRBV30
CAWSGRTGHRDTQYF
TGTGCCTGGAGCGGCAGGACAGGGCATAGAGATACGCAGTATTTT
>NA|NA|TRBJ1-1|TRBV4-1
CASSQEIGTEAFF
TGCGCCAGCAGCCAAGAGATTGGGACAGAAGCTTTCTTT
>NA|NA|TRBJ2-5|TRBV7-9
CASSFPLQETQYF
TGTGCCAGCAGCTTCCCTTTACAAGAGACCCAGTACTTC